This T cell receptor (beta chain) was sequenced in a study of blood T cell repertoires in COVID-19. CDR3 length equals 14 residues. Germline lookup yields CDR1 KGHSH and CDR2 LQKENI. Between the trimmed V and J ends, which lost 3 bases and 2 bases, there was a span of 10 bases. Methods used by the authors: The assay estimated nucleated cells by amplifying reference gene primers. Some clones are missing from TCRdb's copy, which holds only in-frame ones; the method was immunoSEQ multiplex PCR. V and J calls and clone size are copied from that table; D and trimming were computed from the DNA. The table lists hundreds of thousands of clones, around 82% of them singletons.

The TCR sequence derives from an elderly woman with active or convalescent COVID-19. The chain employs TRBV18 and TRBJ1-2; tentative D call: TRBD1 (6 bases). Sequencing input: peripheral blood. CDR3 nucleotides: TGTGCCAGCTCACCTCAGGGGCGAAACTATGGCTACACCTTC. It encodes CASSPQGRNYGYTF.